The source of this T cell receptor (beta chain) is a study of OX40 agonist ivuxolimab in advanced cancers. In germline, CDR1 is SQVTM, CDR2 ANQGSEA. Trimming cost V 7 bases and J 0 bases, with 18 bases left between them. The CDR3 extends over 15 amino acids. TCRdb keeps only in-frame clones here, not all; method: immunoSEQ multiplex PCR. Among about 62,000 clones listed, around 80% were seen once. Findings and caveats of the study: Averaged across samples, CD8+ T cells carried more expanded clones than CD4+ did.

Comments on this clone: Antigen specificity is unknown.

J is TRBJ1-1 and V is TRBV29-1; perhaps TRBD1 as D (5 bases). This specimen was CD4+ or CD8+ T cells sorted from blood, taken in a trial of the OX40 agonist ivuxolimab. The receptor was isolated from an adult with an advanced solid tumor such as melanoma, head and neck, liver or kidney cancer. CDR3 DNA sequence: TGCAGCGCCAACGATCGGGCAGGGCTGAACACTGAAGCTTTCTTT. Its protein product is CSANDRAGLNTEAFF.